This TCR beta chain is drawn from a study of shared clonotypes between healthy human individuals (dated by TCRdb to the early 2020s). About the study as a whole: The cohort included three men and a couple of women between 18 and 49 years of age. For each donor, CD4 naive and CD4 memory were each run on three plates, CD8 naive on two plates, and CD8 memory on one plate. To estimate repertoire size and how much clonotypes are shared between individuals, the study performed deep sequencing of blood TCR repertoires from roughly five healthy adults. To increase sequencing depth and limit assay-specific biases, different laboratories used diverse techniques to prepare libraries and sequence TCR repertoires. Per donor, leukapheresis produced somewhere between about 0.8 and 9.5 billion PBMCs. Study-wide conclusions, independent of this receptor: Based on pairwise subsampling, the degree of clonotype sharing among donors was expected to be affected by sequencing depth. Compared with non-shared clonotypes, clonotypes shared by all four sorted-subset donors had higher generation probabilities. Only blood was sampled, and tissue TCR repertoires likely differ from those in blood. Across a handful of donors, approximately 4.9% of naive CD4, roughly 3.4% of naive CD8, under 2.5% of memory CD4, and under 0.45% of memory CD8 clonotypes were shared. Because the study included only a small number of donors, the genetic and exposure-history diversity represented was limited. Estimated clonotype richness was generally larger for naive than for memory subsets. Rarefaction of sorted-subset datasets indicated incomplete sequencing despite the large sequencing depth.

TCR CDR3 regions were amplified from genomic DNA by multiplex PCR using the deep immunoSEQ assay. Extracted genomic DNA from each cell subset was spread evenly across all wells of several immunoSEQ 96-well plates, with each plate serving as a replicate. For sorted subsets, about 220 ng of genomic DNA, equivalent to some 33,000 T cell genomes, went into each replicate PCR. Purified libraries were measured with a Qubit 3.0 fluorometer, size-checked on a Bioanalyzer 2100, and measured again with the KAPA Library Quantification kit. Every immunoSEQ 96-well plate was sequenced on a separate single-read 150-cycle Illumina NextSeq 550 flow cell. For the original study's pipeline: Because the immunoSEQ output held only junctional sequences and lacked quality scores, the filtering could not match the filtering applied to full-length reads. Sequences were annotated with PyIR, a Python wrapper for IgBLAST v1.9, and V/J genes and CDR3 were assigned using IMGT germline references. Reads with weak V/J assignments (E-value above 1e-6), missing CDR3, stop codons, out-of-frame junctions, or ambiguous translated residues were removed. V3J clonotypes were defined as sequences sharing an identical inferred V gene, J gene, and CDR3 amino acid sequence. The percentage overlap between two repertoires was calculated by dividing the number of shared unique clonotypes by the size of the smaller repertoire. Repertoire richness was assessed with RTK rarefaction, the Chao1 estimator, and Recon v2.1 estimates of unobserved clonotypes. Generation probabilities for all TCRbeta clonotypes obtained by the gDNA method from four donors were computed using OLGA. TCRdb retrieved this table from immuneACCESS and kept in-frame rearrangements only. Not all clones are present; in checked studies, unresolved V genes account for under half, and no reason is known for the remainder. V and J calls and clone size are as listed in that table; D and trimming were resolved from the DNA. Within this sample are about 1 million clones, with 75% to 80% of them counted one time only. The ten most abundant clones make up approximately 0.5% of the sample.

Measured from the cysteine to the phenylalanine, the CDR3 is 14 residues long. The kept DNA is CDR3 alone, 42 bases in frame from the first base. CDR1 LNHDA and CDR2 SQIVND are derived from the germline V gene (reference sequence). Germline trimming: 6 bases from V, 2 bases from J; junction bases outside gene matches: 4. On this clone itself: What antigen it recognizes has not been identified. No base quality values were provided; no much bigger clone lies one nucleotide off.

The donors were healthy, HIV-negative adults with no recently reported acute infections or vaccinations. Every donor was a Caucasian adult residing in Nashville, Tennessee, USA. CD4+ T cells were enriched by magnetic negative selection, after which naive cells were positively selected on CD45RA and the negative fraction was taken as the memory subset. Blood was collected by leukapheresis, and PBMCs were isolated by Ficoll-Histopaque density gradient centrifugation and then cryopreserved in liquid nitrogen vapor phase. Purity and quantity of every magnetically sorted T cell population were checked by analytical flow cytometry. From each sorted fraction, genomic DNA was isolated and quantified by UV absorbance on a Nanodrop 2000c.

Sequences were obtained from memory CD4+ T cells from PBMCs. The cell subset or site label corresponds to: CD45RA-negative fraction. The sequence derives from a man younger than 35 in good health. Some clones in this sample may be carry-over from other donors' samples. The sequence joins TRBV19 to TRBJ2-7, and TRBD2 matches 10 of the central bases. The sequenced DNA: TGTGCCAGTAGGCCTAGCGGGAGTCCCTACGAGCAGTACTTC. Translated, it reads CASRPSGSPYEQYF.